Below, 18 T cell receptor beta chains from the same sample are listed, as sequenced in a study of T-cell reconstitution after alpha-beta-depleted transplantation in children. The library targeted TCRbeta and was prepared with unique molecular identifiers. TCRdb reprocessed the PCR reads via MiXCR and lists one record per CDR3 protein. Among approximately 210,000 distinct CDR3 sequences listed, more than 14% were seen once. The sample here was PBMCs from the stem cell graft donor, taken from the stem cell graft. Receptors originate from a human donor who donated a stem cell graft to a child with acute lymphoblastic leukemia.

A few counts support this clonotype. CDR3 region: CASSQSPRGGNTEAFF. The DNA of the CDR3 is TGTGCCAGCTCCCAGAGTCCAAGGGGCGGGAACACTGAAGCTTTCTTT. The rearrangement links TRBV18 to TRBJ1-1, with a tentative D call TRBD1 (5 bases). From germline, CDR1 is KGHSH and CDR2 LQKENI. The V end was cut by 6 bases, the J end by 1 base, with 18 bases between. This CDR3 spans 16 amino acids.

This clonotype was picked up a small number of times. This chain joins TRBV5-1 and TRBJ2-1; either TRBD1 or TRBD2 may fit D (5 bases each). This CDR3 spans 13 amino acids. Trimming left V 0 bases short and J 9 bases short, with 10 bases between. CDR1 SGHRS and CDR2 YFSETQ come from the germline V gene. The CDR3 here is CASSLGPRGEQFF. Here the CDR3 DNA reads TGCGCCAGCAGCTTGGGCCCGAGGGGTGAGCAGTTCTTC.

This clonotype was seen only a few times. The chain couples TRBV30 to TRBJ1-5, with unresolved D. Trimming took off 2 bases at V and 0 bases at J, with 2 bases between the two ends. The CDR3 contains 12 residues. Germline CDR1 and CDR2: GTSNPN and SVGIG (reference sequence). CDR3 sequence (DNA): TGTGCCTGGAGTTATAGCAATCAGCCCCAGCATTTT. Translating it yields CAWSYSNQPQHF.

This clonotype was seen more than once but under ten times. The chain employs TRBV4-2 and TRBJ2-2; D perhaps matches TRBD2 (5 bases). V shed 0 bases and J shed 5 bases, with 16 bases lying between them. The CDR3 is 17 residues long. Germline V CDR1 and CDR2: LGHNA, YNFKEQ. In DNA, the CDR3 is TGTGCCAGCAGCCAAGACGCCGGCCCCGGCGGGACCGGGGAGCTGTTTTTT. Translation: CASSQDAGPGGTGELFF.

This clonotype occurred many times. The chain employs TRBV11-1 and TRBJ2-3, with D perhaps TRBD1 (6 bases). The germline V gene encodes CDR1 SGHAT and CDR2 FQDESV (reference sequence). The CDR3 has 18 residues. Trimming shortened V by 1 base and J by 4 bases, and 21 bases separated the two germline ends. This chain's CDR3 is CASSLGKLRGILADTQYF. The CDR3 DNA is TGTGCCAGCAGCTTAGGAAAGCTAAGGGGGATCCTGGCAGATACGCAGTATTTT.

The V and J genes are TRBV5-6 and TRBJ2-5, with D perhaps TRBD2 (6 bases). Germline V CDR1 and CDR2: SGHDT, YYEEEE. The ends were cut back, 0 bases at V and 2 bases at J, with 14 bases in the middle. The length of the CDR3 is 16 residues. CDR3: CASSLVWAGLQETQYF. The CDR3 nucleotides read TGTGCCAGCAGCTTGGTATGGGCGGGATTACAAGAGACCCAGTACTTC.

The chain joins TRBV13 to TRBJ2-2; D is perhaps TRBD1 (6 bases). Trimming removed 5 bases at V and 3 bases at J, with 19 bases between. Germline assignment: CDR1 PRHDT and CDR2 FYEKMQ (reference sequence). The length of the CDR3 is 17 residues. CDR3 nucleotide sequence: TGTGCCAGCAGCCCTCCTACAGGGACCCTTGACACCGGGGAGCTGTTTTTT. Amino acids: CASSPPTGTLDTGELFF.

At least ten counts were recorded for this clonotype. The chain uses TRBV20-1 and TRBJ1-1; weak D call: TRBD1 (6 bases). V shed 2 bases and J shed 0 bases, with 16 bases lying between them. There are 16 residues in the CDR3. The V gene's germline CDR1 is DFQATT and CDR2 SNEGSKA (reference sequence). DNA of the CDR3: TGCAGTGCTAGAAATTCTGGGAGGGGGGTGAACACTGAAGCTTTCTTT. Its protein product is CSARNSGRGVNTEAFF.

Details on this clonotype: The junction and the germline gene differ at one end; a read error may be behind it. The chain is built from TRBV2 and TRBJ1-1; D is possibly TRBD1 (5 bases). CDR1 is SNHLY, CDR2 FYNNEI, per germline. The CDR3 loop spans 13 amino acids. CDR3 sequence reads: CASRTGSNTEVFF. The DNA of the CDR3 is TGTGCCAGCAGAACAGGATCGAACACTGAAGTTTTCTTT.

The table lists this clonotype with many counts. This rearrangement joins TRBV12-3 or TRBV12-4 to TRBJ2-2; 12 bases match TRBD2. The CDR3 runs 16 residues. The J segment lost 3 bases and the V segment lost 4 bases, leaving 3 bases of the junction unmatched. CDR3 nucleotide sequence: TGTGCCAGCAGTTCTAGCGGGAGGGCTGACACCGGGGAGCTGTTTTTT. It is translated as CASSSSGRADTGELFF.

With respect to this clonotype: Here the CDR3 omits its conserved ending phenylalanine or tryptophan, so a read error is the likely source. The CDR3 reads CASSLGGSGRSTDTQYY. The CDR3 region has the DNA TGCGCCAGCAGCTTGGGCGGGAGCGGGAGGAGCACAGATACGCAGTATTAT. J is TRBJ2-3 and V is TRBV5-1; TRBD2 agrees at 9 bases. The J segment lost 0 bases and the V segment lost 0 bases, leaving 5 bases of the junction unmatched. The CDR3 extends over 17 amino acids. The germline CDR1 and CDR2 sequences are SGHRS and YFSETQ.

This clonotype occurred many times. The V gene is TRBV14, the J gene TRBJ2-7; D ambiguous. CDR3 size: 11 residues. Trimming pared 3 bases from V and 5 bases from J, leaving 5 bases between. In germline, CDR1 is SGHDN, CDR2 FVKESK. The CDR3 reads CASSHFHEQYF. The CDR3, as DNA: TGTGCCAGCAGCCATTTTCACGAGCAGTACTTC.

This clonotype appeared many times. This sequence joins TRBV7-2 and TRBJ2-1, with 10 bases fitting TRBD2. Germline V gene data show CDR1 as SGHTA and CDR2 as FQGNSA. This CDR3 contains 14 residues. V was clipped by 2 bases and J by 7 bases; unmatched bases: 2. This chain's CDR3 is CASSLLAGANEQFF. CDR3 in DNA: TGTGCCAGCAGCTTACTAGCGGGAGCTAATGAGCAGTTCTTC.

This clonotype was counted many times. The CDR3 reads CSVTGWTEAFF. DNA for the CDR3: TGCAGCGTTACCGGTTGGACTGAAGCTTTCTTT. The chain is built from TRBV29-1 and TRBJ1-1, with D unresolved. The CDR3 is made up of 11 amino acids. V was shortened by 5 bases and J by 5 bases, with 9 bases between the two germline ends. Per germline, CDR1 SQVTM and CDR2 ANQGSEA.

This clonotype has a count of ten or more. The V call is TRBV2, the J call TRBJ2-1; D gene ambiguous. The CDR3 loop spans 13 amino acids. Trimming removed 11 bases at V and 2 bases at J, with 13 bases between. Germline-derived CDR1 and CDR2 are SNHLY and FYNNEI. DNA of the CDR3: TGTGCCGTCCGGGTACAAGCCTACAATGAGCAGTTCTTC. Translation: CAVRVQAYNEQFF.

This clonotype was seen at least ten times. CDR3 nucleotides: TGCAGTGCTAGATCCCCCGGGGCCTCTTCCCCCTACGAGCAGTACTTC. This codes for CSARSPGASSPYEQYF. The chain has TRBV20-1 and TRBJ2-7, with D perhaps TRBD1 or TRBD2 (5 bases each). V lost 2 bases to trimming and J lost 2 bases, with 19 bases between them. The CDR3 extends over 16 amino acids. The germline CDR1 and CDR2 sequences are DFQATT and SNEGSKA (reference sequence).

This clonotype was seen at least ten times. The J gene is TRBJ1-1, the V gene TRBV11-2; D not certain. Germline V gene data show CDR1 as SGHAT and CDR2 as FQNNGV. CDR3 size: 14 residues. The ends were cut back, 1 base at V and 1 base at J, with 7 bases in the middle. The CDR3 nucleotides are TGTGCCAGCAGCTTAGGACACAGGAACACTGAAGCTTTCTTT. It translates to CASSLGHRNTEAFF.

This clonotype was found a few times. The chain joins TRBV12-3 or TRBV12-4 to TRBJ1-6; tentatively, D is TRBD1 (5 bases). The CDR3 contains 14 residues. The ends were cut back, 6 bases at V and 13 bases at J, with 19 bases in the middle. Here the CDR3 DNA reads TGTGCCAGCAGGACCCGGGGCGGGGCGGATCCCCTCCACTTT. Its translation: CASRTRGGADPLHF.